This TCR beta chain was obtained from a study of cytomegalovirus exposure and HLA in healthy donors. Study-wide results and limits: In vitro assays verified that three CMV-associated chains recognized CMV antigens specifically.

Looked up from germline, CDR1 is SGHAT and CDR2 is FQNNGV. V was pared by 3 bases and J by 4 bases, with 7 bases of the junction left unmatched. The length of the CDR3 is 17 residues. Notes on this clone: Its antigen is unidentified.

The primer mix had 60 Vbeta and 13 Jbeta primers. Clones were read by immunoSEQ multiplex PCR, and TCRdb kept only the in-frame ones, dropping some. This table holds 100,000 to 150,000 clones, 79% found once. The sample consisted of PBMCs. This sequence was found in a young man in good health and CMV-seronegative. V and J are TRBV11-2 and TRBJ2-2, with TRBD2 identical over 11 bases. The CDR3 DNA reads as TGTGCCAGCAGCTTCCCAACTAGCGGGAGTGGCACCGGGGAGCTGTTTTTT. It is translated as CASSFPTSGSGTGELFF.